The 5 T cell receptor beta chains given below trace back to one sample, sequenced in a study of PD-1 blockade in classical Hodgkin lymphoma. All patients experienced relapse after autologous stem cell transplantation, and brentuximab vedotin exposure was variable. Profiling relied on immunoSEQ multiplex PCR, and the TCRdb table lists in-frame clones only, not all of them. The table includes 29,000 or so clones, roughly 70% detected once. The sample was peripheral blood mononuclear cells (PBMCs), taken before the second cycle of nivolumab. The receptors come from a human donor with classical Hodgkin lymphoma.

A few counts support this clone. The V and J genes are TRBV2 and TRBJ2-7, with TRBD1 matching over 7 bases. The CDR3 is made up of 15 amino acids. The junction had 11 bases not matched to a gene; V was cut back by 4 bases and J by 5 bases. The V gene's germline CDR1 is SNHLY and CDR2 FYNNEI. CDR3 amino acids: CASSAPPTGINEQYF. For the CDR3, the DNA is TGTGCCAGCAGTGCCCCCCCGACAGGGATCAACGAGCAGTACTTC.

The chain has TRBV2 and TRBJ1-4; TRBD1 matches at 9 bases. CDR3 length: 17 residues. The V segment lost 2 bases and the J segment 4 bases; nucleotides outside the gene matches: 8. Germline-derived CDR1 and CDR2 are SNHLY and FYNNEI. The CDR3 loop reads CASSETTGTGLNEKLFF. CDR3 coding DNA: TGTGCCAGCAGTGAAACTACCGGGACAGGGCTTAATGAAAAACTGTTTTTT. Based on the CDR3 plus reference TRBV2 and TRBJ1-4, the full variable domain is EPEVTQTPSHQVTQMGQEVILRCVPISNHLYFYWYRQILGQKVEFLVSFYNNEISEKSEIFDDQFSVERPDGSNFTLKIRSTKLEDSAMYFCASSETTGTGLNEKLFFGSGTQLSVL.

The CDR3 DNA sequence: TGTGCCACCTCCGGACAGGGACCTCAGCCCCAGCATTTT. Translated: CATSGQGPQPQHF. This sequence joins TRBV6-6 and TRBJ1-5; the match to TRBD1 covers 8 bases. The CDR3 covers 13 residues. Germline V gene data show CDR1 as MNHNY and CDR2 as SVGAGI (reference sequence). Germline trimming cut 10 bases from V and 6 bases from J; bases unmatched to any gene: 8.

This clone is labeled as medium-sized. V is TRBV11-2 and J is TRBJ1-2, with TRBD1 matching 9 bases. The CDR3 sequence is 15 residues long. In germline, CDR1 is SGHAT, CDR2 FQNNGV. V shed 5 bases and J 3 bases; nucleotides not matched to a gene: 7. As DNA, the CDR3 is TGTGCCAGCAGCGAAGACAGGGGGATATACTATGGCTACACCTTC. It specifies CASSEDRGIYYGYTF. Variable domain in full (rest from reference TRBV11-2 and TRBJ1-2): EAGVAQSPRYKIIEKRQSVAFWCNPISGHATLYWYQQILGQGPKLLIQFQNNGVVDDSQLPKDRFSAERLKGVDSTLKIQPAKLEDSAVYLCASSEDRGIYYGYTFGSGTRLTVV.

This clone was seen only once. The chain couples TRBV6-1 to TRBJ2-2; 7 bases fit TRBD1. V lost 2 bases to trimming and J lost 2 bases; unmatched junction nucleotides: 5. This CDR3 region has 16 residues. Germline V gene data show CDR1 as MNHNS and CDR2 as SASEGT. CDR3 in DNA: TGTGCCAGCAGTGAATACGCAGGGGGAAACACCGGGGAGCTGTTTTTT. This encodes CASSEYAGGNTGELFF.